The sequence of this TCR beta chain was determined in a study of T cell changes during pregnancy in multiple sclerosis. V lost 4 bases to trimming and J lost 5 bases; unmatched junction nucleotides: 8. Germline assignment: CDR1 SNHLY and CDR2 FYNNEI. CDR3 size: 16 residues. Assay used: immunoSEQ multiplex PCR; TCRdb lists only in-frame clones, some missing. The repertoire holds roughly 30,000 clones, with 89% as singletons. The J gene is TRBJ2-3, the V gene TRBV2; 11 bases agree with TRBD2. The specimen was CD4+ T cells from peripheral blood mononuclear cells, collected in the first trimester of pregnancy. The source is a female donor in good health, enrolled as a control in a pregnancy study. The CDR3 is CASSGPLAGGRDTQYF. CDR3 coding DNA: TGTGCCAGCAGTGGGCCCCTAGCGGGGGGAAGAGATACGCAGTATTTT.